The 32 T cell receptor beta chains given below trace back to one sample, sequenced in a study of blood T cell repertoires in COVID-19. Generated by immunoSEQ multiplex PCR, the TCRdb table keeps only in-frame clones and is missing some. Of around 380,000 clones in the sample, around 87% were seen once. Sequenced input: PBMCs or T cells enriched from blood (not recorded which). These receptors all come from a young man who had recovered from COVID-19.

The chain has TRBV7-3 and TRBJ1-2; weak D call: TRBD1 (6 bases). Germline V gives CDR1 SGHTA, CDR2 FQGTGA. The CDR3 runs 14 residues. V was shortened by 4 bases and J by 7 bases, with 16 bases between the two germline ends. DNA for the CDR3: TGTGCCAGCAGCTCGAAAGACAACAGGGCTGGCTACACCTTC. Translating gives CASSSKDNRAGYTF.

V gene TRBV9 combines with J gene TRBJ1-2, with D possibly being TRBD1 (5 bases). V lost 4 bases, J lost 5 bases, and 18 bases lay in between. The CDR3 totals 15 residues. Germline lookup yields CDR1 SGDLS and CDR2 YYNGEE. CDR3 in DNA: TGTGCCAGCAGCTCTAGGGGAGCGGGCGGGTATGGCTACACCTTC. Translated, it gives CASSSRGAGGYGYTF.

The J gene is TRBJ1-2, the V gene TRBV6-2 or TRBV6-3, with no clear D. V shed 0 bases and J shed 3 bases, with 17 bases lying between them. Germline CDR1 MNHEY, CDR2 SVGEGT. This CDR3 contains 17 residues. CDR3 sequence (DNA): TGTGCCAGCAGTTACTCGATTTTTTCGGGGTTCGACTATGGCTACACCTTC. This codes for CASSYSIFSGFDYGYTF.

The chain couples TRBV6-2 or TRBV6-3 to TRBJ2-6; D is undetermined. V lost 5 bases to trimming and J lost 4 bases, with 12 bases between them. CDR1 is MNHEY, CDR2 SVGEGT, per germline. This CDR3 spans 15 amino acids. The CDR3 DNA is TGTGCCAGCAGTATTAGTGTGTCCGGGGCCAACGTCCTGACTTTC. Encoded protein: CASSISVSGANVLTF.

The chain employs TRBV2 and TRBJ2-1; possible D gene TRBD2, 5 bases. The germline gives CDR1 SNHLY, CDR2 FYNNEI. Trimming took 8 bases from V and 6 from J, leaving 17 bases between them. This CDR3 has 14 amino acids. The CDR3 DNA follows: TGTGCCAGCTTGACGGGATCTAGCTCCAATGAGCAGTTCTTC. This gives the protein CASLTGSSSNEQFF.

This CDR3 reads CASSHLQGIQADTQYF. As DNA, the CDR3 is TGCGCCAGCAGCCATCTACAGGGGATTCAAGCAGATACGCAGTATTTT. The V gene is TRBV5-1, the J gene TRBJ2-3; 7 bases are shared with TRBD1. The V gene's germline CDR1 is SGHRS and CDR2 YFSETQ. With V trimmed by 4 bases and J by 4 bases, 12 bases remained unmatched. The length of the CDR3 is 16 residues. Supplemented by reference TRBV5-1 and TRBJ2-3, the full variable domain reads KAGVTQTPRYLIKTRGQQVTLSCSPISGHRSVSWYQQTPGQGLQFLFEYFSETQRNKGNFPGRFSGRQFSNSRSEMNVSTLELGDSALYLCASSHLQGIQADTQYFGPGTRLTVL.

This sequence joins TRBV14 and TRBJ2-7, with no clear D. V dropped 1 base and J dropped 6 bases, with 10 bases sitting between them. Germline CDR1 and CDR2: SGHDN and FVKESK. The CDR3 is 13 residues long. The CDR3 region is CASSQVANGEQYF. In nucleotides, the CDR3 is TGTGCCAGCAGCCAAGTAGCCAACGGCGAGCAGTACTTC. Based on the CDR3 plus reference TRBV14 and TRBJ2-7, the full variable domain is EAGVTQFPSHSVIEKGQTVTLRCDPISGHDNLYWYRRVMGKEIKFLLHFVKESKQDESGMPNNRFLAERTGGTYSTLKVQPAELEDSGVYFCASSQVANGEQYFGPGTRLTVT.

On this clone itself: Its ends do not fully match the called genes, so a read error is possible. Other DNA sequences in the same sample also yield this CDR3. The genes are TRBV6-4 and TRBJ2-3; D unclear. CDR1 and CDR2 from the germline V gene are MRHNA and SNTAGT. The CDR3 has 15 amino acids. The DNA of the CDR3 is TGTGCCAGTAGTGACAAAGCTGATGGCACAGATACGCAGTATTTT. It translates to CASSDKADGTDTQYF.

The chain couples TRBV30 to TRBJ1-1; D is undetermined. Germline values: CDR1 GTSNPN, CDR2 SVGIG (reference sequence). The V end was cut by 2 bases, the J end by 4 bases, with 8 bases between. The CDR3 loop spans 12 amino acids. CDR3 nucleotides: TGTGCCTGGAGTCTCCGGTTCACTGAAGCTTTCTTT. Encoded protein: CAWSLRFTEAFF.

This chain joins TRBV5-6 and TRBJ2-2; D is undetermined. CDR3 length equals 14 residues. V was cut by 0 bases and J by 0 bases, with 3 bases left in between. Germline V lookup: CDR1 SGHDT, CDR2 YYEEEE. The CDR3 nucleotides are TGTGCCAGCAGCTTGGCCGCGAACACCGGGGAGCTGTTTTTT. Translating gives CASSLAANTGELFF.

The chain employs TRBV4-3 and TRBJ1-2, with 10 nucleotides matching TRBD1. The trim removed 2 bases at V and 4 bases at J, leaving 7 bases unmatched. Germline-derived CDR1 and CDR2 are LGHNA and YSLEER. This CDR3 is 16 amino acids long. This CDR3 reads CASSQFTRDRGYGYTF. The CDR3 DNA reads TGCGCCAGCAGCCAATTTACCCGGGACAGGGGCTATGGCTACACCTTC.

The chain uses TRBV7-3 and TRBJ1-6; the D gene is possibly TRBD1 (5 bases). The length of the CDR3 is 16 residues. V was cut by 1 base and J by 5 bases, with 12 bases left in between. Germline V gene sequence: CDR1 SGHTA, CDR2 FQGTGA. As DNA, the CDR3 is TGTGCCAGCAGCTTAAGTGGTCGGGGGAATAATTCACCCCTCCACTTT. This sequence encodes CASSLSGRGNNSPLHF.

This sequence joins TRBV5-1 and TRBJ1-1; maybe TRBD1 (6 bases). The CDR3 is 12 residues long. Germline lookup yields CDR1 SGHRS and CDR2 YFSETQ. Between the trimmed V and J ends, which lost 4 bases and 11 bases, there was a span of 15 bases. CDR3 sequence (DNA): TGCGCCAGCAGCGACACAGGGTCTCGGGCTTTCTTT. This translates into CASSDTGSRAFF. The whole variable domain, filled in from reference TRBV5-1 and TRBJ1-1, reads KAGVTQTPRYLIKTRGQQVTLSCSPISGHRSVSWYQQTPGQGLQFLFEYFSETQRNKGNFPGRFSGRQFSNSRSEMNVSTLELGDSALYLCASSDTGSRAFFGQGTRLTVV.

The chain is built from TRBV30 and TRBJ1-2; TRBD1 matches at 7 bases. CDR1 and CDR2 (germline): GTSNPN, SVGIG (reference sequence). The J segment lost 6 bases and the V segment lost 5 bases, leaving 6 bases of the junction unmatched. The CDR3 is made up of 12 amino acids. The CDR3 DNA follows: TGTGCCTGGGGCACAGGGGCTCATGGCTACACCTTC. Translating it yields CAWGTGAHGYTF.

The V and J genes are TRBV5-1 and TRBJ2-1, with TRBD2 as a possible D gene (6 bases). The germline gives CDR1 SGHRS, CDR2 YFSETQ. V was cut by 0 bases and J by 12 bases, with 13 bases left in between. This CDR3 spans 13 amino acids. CDR3 loop: CASSLASERAQFF. CDR3 in DNA: TGCGCCAGCAGCTTGGCGTCGGAGCGGGCGCAGTTCTTC.

The chain couples TRBV13 to TRBJ1-1, with D perhaps TRBD1 (6 bases). Deletions cut 3 bases from V and 4 bases from J, with 12 bases between. The CDR3 is 14 amino acids. CDR1 and CDR2 (germline): PRHDT, FYEKMQ (reference sequence). Here the CDR3 reads CASSLSGVFTEAFF. CDR3 nucleotides: TGTGCCAGCAGCTTGTCAGGGGTCTTCACTGAAGCTTTCTTT.

The J gene is TRBJ1-1, the V gene TRBV7-9; D gene unclear. The CDR3 extends over 13 amino acids. Germline-derived CDR1 and CDR2 are SEHNR and FQNEAQ (reference sequence). With 5 bases removed from V and 8 bases from J, the gap between germline ends came to 15 bases. CDR3 bases: TGTGCCAGCAGCCACCCGCCCGGGAACGAAGCTTTCTTT. Translation: CASSHPPGNEAFF. Complete variable domain (other parts from reference TRBV7-9 and TRBJ1-1): DTGVSQNPRHKITKRGQNVTFRCDPISEHNRLYWYRQTLGQGPEFLTYFQNEAQLEKSRLLSDRFSAERPKGSFSTLEIQRTEQGDSAMYLCASSHPPGNEAFFGQGTRLTVV.

The chain couples TRBV18 to TRBJ2-5; D gene uncertain. CDR1 is KGHSH and CDR2 is LQKENI in the germline V gene. The CDR3 has 14 amino acids. V lost 2 bases to trimming and J lost 0 bases, with 7 bases between them. In nucleotides, the CDR3 is TGTGCCAGCTCACCATTACCAGACCAAGAGACCCAGTACTTC. Protein sequence: CASSPLPDQETQYF.

The chain joins TRBV2 to TRBJ2-3; D may be TRBD2 (5 bases). CDR1 is SNHLY and CDR2 is FYNNEI in the germline V gene. V was pared by 3 bases and J by 2 bases, with 12 bases between. The CDR3 runs to 15 residues. The CDR3 region has the DNA TGTGCCAGCAGTGAGGTTAGCGACTTCACAGATACGCAGTATTTT. This sequence encodes CASSEVSDFTDTQYF.

This rearrangement joins TRBV5-1 to TRBJ1-2, with D uncertain. V was pared by 0 bases and J by 4 bases, with 7 bases between. CDR3 size: 13 residues. Germline loops: CDR1 SGHRS, CDR2 YFSETQ. CDR3 protein: CASSLVEGYGYTF. Here the CDR3 DNA reads TGCGCCAGCAGCTTGGTAGAGGGCTATGGCTACACCTTC.

The genes are TRBV9 and TRBJ2-2; 9 bases fit TRBD1. Unmatched junction bases numbered 8, after V lost 5 bases and J lost 9 bases. This CDR3 comprises 14 residues. CDR1 and CDR2 (germline): SGDLS, YYNGEE. Here the CDR3 DNA reads TGTGCCAGCAGATCCGACAGGGGGGGTAGGGAGCTGTTTTTT. Its protein is CASRSDRGGRELFF.

V gene TRBV6-2 or TRBV6-3 combines with J gene TRBJ2-2; 8 positions match TRBD1. The CDR3 sequence is 16 residues long. Trimming removed 2 bases from V and 1 base from J; junction bases left unmatched: 3. Germline loops: CDR1 MNHEY, CDR2 SVGEGT. The CDR3 DNA reads TGTGCCAGCAGTTACCAGGGGGCAGGGAACACCGGGGAGCTGTTTTTT. As protein: CASSYQGAGNTGELFF.

This sequence joins TRBV4-1 and TRBJ2-1; D ambiguous. CDR1 and CDR2 (germline): MGHRA, YSYEKL. V gave up 1 base and J gave up 0 bases, with 4 bases separating them. The CDR3 is 14 residues long. The CDR3, as DNA: TGCGCCAGCAGCCAAGGACTCTCCTACAATGAGCAGTTCTTC. The encoded protein is CASSQGLSYNEQFF.

The chain combines TRBV21-1 with TRBJ1-1; the table's D call, TRBD1, has no DNA check behind it. TRBV21-1 is a pseudogene. The CDR3 consists of 15 residues. CDR3 sequence reads: CASSRDRGYYTEAFF. The CDR3 coding sequence is TGTGCCAGCAGCAGGGACAGGGGGTATTATACTGAAGCTTTCTTT.

V usage is TRBV12-5 and J usage is TRBJ1-5; D is unresolved. The V end was cut by 6 bases, the J end by 4 bases, with 10 bases between. Germline V gives CDR1 LGHNT, CDR2 FRNRAP. The CDR3 totals 13 residues. The CDR3 sequence is CASGYGENQPQHF. The CDR3 DNA is TGTGCTAGTGGATACGGGGAAAATCAGCCCCAGCATTTT.

This rearrangement joins TRBV7-9 to TRBJ1-1; possibly TRBD1 for D (5 bases). CDR1 and CDR2 from the germline V gene are SEHNR and FQNEAQ (reference sequence). The CDR3 extends over 13 amino acids. V was trimmed by 0 bases and J by 11 bases, leaving 13 bases between them. The CDR3 protein is CASSLAAGRTAFF. The CDR3 region has the DNA TGTGCCAGCAGCTTAGCGGCGGGACGGACGGCTTTCTTT.

The chain carries TRBV6-5 and TRBJ2-4, with 7 positions matching TRBD1. The germline V gene encodes CDR1 MNHEY and CDR2 SVGAGI. After removal of 2 bases from V and 2 bases from J, the junction contained 6 bases not matched to a gene. This CDR3 spans 16 amino acids. CDR3: CASSYGGQRTKNIQYF. As DNA, the CDR3 is TGTGCCAGCAGTTACGGGGGACAGAGAACCAAAAACATTCAGTACTTC.

This clone has more than one count but fewer than ten. The rearrangement links TRBV18 to TRBJ2-7; no clear D. The CDR3 contains 15 residues. Germline V lookup: CDR1 KGHSH, CDR2 LQKENI. Trimming shortened V by 0 bases and J by 5 bases, and 14 bases separated the two germline ends. CDR3 residues: CASSPPAPRFHEQYF. The CDR3 coding sequence is TGTGCCAGCTCACCACCCGCCCCGAGGTTCCACGAGCAGTACTTC.

The chain has TRBV20-1 and TRBJ2-7; no definite D call. The CDR3 runs 12 residues. V lost 3 bases to trimming and J lost 2 bases, with 8 bases between them. CDR1 is DFQATT and CDR2 is SNEGSKA in the germline V gene (reference sequence). CDR3 amino acids: CSASYPPYEQYF. In nucleotides, the CDR3 is TGCAGTGCTAGTTATCCTCCCTACGAGCAGTACTTC.

To note about this clone: A much more abundant neighbour one base away suggests this may be a read error. The rearrangement joins TRBV7-9 to TRBJ2-7; no reliable D call. The CDR3 covers 12 residues. Trimming left V 2 bases short and J 5 bases short, with 7 bases between. From germline, CDR1 is SEHNR and CDR2 FQNEAQ (reference sequence). CDR3 coding DNA: TGTGCCAGCAGCTTATCAGGTGACGAGCAGTACTTC. This codes for CASSLSGDEQYF.

This rearrangement joins TRBV6-6 to TRBJ2-1; no definite D call. V was trimmed by 4 bases and J by 6 bases, leaving 10 bases between them. CDR3 length: 13 residues. Germline V gene sequence: CDR1 MNHNY, CDR2 SVGAGI (reference sequence). CDR3 coding DNA: TGTGCCAGCAGTTTGGCCCGTGGCAATGAGCAGTTCTTC. Translating gives CASSLARGNEQFF.

This chain connects TRBV7-9 to TRBJ1-6, with TRBD1 matching 8 bases. The CDR3 length is 14 residues. Per the germline V gene, CDR1 is SEHNR and CDR2 is FQNEAQ (reference sequence). V shed 4 bases and J 10 bases; nucleotides not matched to a gene: 6. The CDR3 protein is CASSSGQALSPLHF. CDR3 DNA sequence: TGTGCCAGCAGCTCGGGACAGGCACTATCACCCCTCCACTTT. Full variable domain (outside the CDR3, taken from reference TRBV7-9 and TRBJ1-6): DTGVSQNPRHKITKRGQNVTFRCDPISEHNRLYWYRQTLGQGPEFLTYFQNEAQLEKSRLLSDRFSAERPKGSFSTLEIQRTEQGDSAMYLCASSSGQALSPLHFGNGTRLTVT.